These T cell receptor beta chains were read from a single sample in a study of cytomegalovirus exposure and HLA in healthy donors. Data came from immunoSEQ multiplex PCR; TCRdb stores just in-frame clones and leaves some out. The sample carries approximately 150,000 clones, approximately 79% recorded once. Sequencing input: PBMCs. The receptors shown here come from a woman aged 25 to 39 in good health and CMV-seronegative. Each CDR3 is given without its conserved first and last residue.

ASSEGMGAAGKETQY,TRBV2
ASSSRFGSSGWYEQY,TRBV7-2
ASSQDASRRSYNEQF,TRBV4-3
ASSGDREDTQY,TRBV2
ARLDRGKVLTEAF,TRBV27
ASSVGVAGGKQY,TRBV9
ASSITGGGTEAF,TRBV19
ASSLTGRNEQY,TRBV5-4
ASSIGQASRPQH,TRBV19
ASVRTGNLAEAF,TRBV2
AWSVDSNQPQH,TRBV30
ASSESNNSPLH,TRBV10-2
SVTGRVSNQPQH,TRBV29-1
ASSQINNEQF,TRBV11-1
ARGTGAETQY,TRBV30
ASQRSPRDLRGNTIY,TRBV7-8
ASSPGQGIYGYT,TRBV19
ASSSRAGDYGYT,TRBV13
ASKGYRGRNYGYT,TRBV5-1
ASSLRGRAINEKLF,TRBV5-1
ASSLEFPNYGYT,TRBV5-1
ASSEDRTSGNTIY,TRBV2
ASSQRDTQETQY,TRBV9